This T cell receptor (beta chain) derives from a study of OX40 agonist ivuxolimab in advanced cancers. As for the study in general: Intravenous ivuxolimab at 0.01 to 10 mg/kg was given to patients every 2 weeks. Eligibility rules accepted prior anti-PD-1, anti-PD-L1 or anti-CTLA-4 therapy, and under 45% had some.

The data were produced by immunoSEQ multiplex PCR, yet TCRdb's version contains in-frame clones alone and is incomplete. Here the sample spans about 86,000 clones, 70% to 90% being singletons. V lost 6 bases, J lost 6 bases, and 15 bases lay in between. CDR1 is MNHNS and CDR2 is SASEGT in the germline V gene. The CDR3 is 14 residues long. Autoimmune disease history or systemic immunosuppression barred patients. Collection of blood occurred at baseline, at cycle 4 day 1, and at cycle 7 day 1. The sample was CD4+ or CD8+ T cells sorted from blood, taken in a trial of the OX40 agonist ivuxolimab. This clonotype originated in an adult with an advanced solid tumor such as melanoma, head and neck, liver or kidney cancer. The rearrangement links TRBV6-1 to TRBJ2-1; no firm D call. The CDR3 region has the DNA TGTGCCAGCAGACGGCCGGGCATCTCCAATGAGCAGTTCTTC. This gives the protein CASRRPGISNEQFF.